Given below is one TCR beta chain in context. Antigen specificity is unknown. These data are taken from a study of beta chain features in type 1 diabetes. The study's findings and limits: For patients, the naive, central memory and Treg TCRB repertoires appeared more alike than for healthy donors. All four CD4+ subsets of Type 1 diabetes patients contained TCRB CDR3s that were moderately but significantly shorter. Resolution of whether HLA type affects TCRB rearrangement was not achieved here.

CD45RO/CCR7/CD25/CD127/CD95/CD27 staining was used to isolate CD4+ naive, central memory, regulatory and stem cell-like memory cells by sorting. V trimming: 5 bases; J trimming: 2 bases; junction bases outside the gene matches: 7. Germline loops: CDR1 GTSNPN, CDR2 SVGIG (reference sequence). This CDR3 has 14 residues. Since all of the isolated RNA was reverse transcribed, expressed TCRB transcripts were what got sequenced. TCRdb's copy holds only in-frame clones and misses some; the assay was immunoSEQ multiplex PCR. Among under 300,000 clones listed, around 14% were seen once. V and J are TRBV30 and TRBJ2-3; 7 bases line up with TRBD2. This clonotype originated in a man aged 30 to 45 with type 1 diabetes. Sequencing was performed on naive CD4+ T cells from blood. The CDR3 spells CAWGASGLTDTQYF. In nucleotides, the CDR3 is TGTGCCTGGGGAGCTAGCGGTCTCACAGATACGCAGTATTTT. Together with reference TRBV30 and TRBJ2-3, the CDR3 gives the full variable domain: SQTIHQWPATLVQPVGSPLSLECTVEGTSNPNLYWYRQAAGRGLQLLFYSVGIGQISSEVPQNLSASRPQDRQFILSSKKLLLSDSGFYLCAWGASGLTDTQYFGPGTRLTVL.